The 30 T cell receptor beta chains in this list originate from one sample, sequenced in a study of T-cell reconstitution after alpha-beta-depleted transplantation in children. For TCRbeta, the library was prepared with unique molecular identifiers. A single record per CDR3 protein comes from TCRdb applying MiXCR to the PCR reads. Of 300,000 to 400,000 distinct CDR3 sequences in the sample, around 16% were seen once. The material was PBMCs, mostly from graft donor cells, obtained 360 days after TCRalphabeta/CD19-depleted stem cell transplant. Receptor source: a male patient aged 2 to 10 who had a stem cell transplant for acute lymphoblastic leukemia, so the T cells may come from the graft donor.

This clonotype occurred many times. The rearrangement joins TRBV1 to TRBJ2-3; TRBD1, the table's D call, was not compared with the DNA. TRBV1 represents a pseudogene. This CDR3 has 13 residues. The CDR3 DNA reads as TGCACCACACGTCCCCCTTGCACAGATACGCAGTATTTT. It yields the protein CTTRPPCTDTQYF.

This clonotype occurred a few times. The chain is built from TRBV4-2 and TRBJ2-5, with a weak D call TRBD1 (5 bases). The CDR3 length is 17 residues. Germline assignment: CDR1 LGHNA and CDR2 YNFKEQ. Between the trimmed V and J ends, which lost 1 base and 1 base, there was a span of 16 bases. The CDR3 sequence: CASSQGWGRGPQETQYF. CDR3 in DNA: TGTGCCAGCAGCCAAGGATGGGGAAGGGGTCCCCAAGAGACCCAGTACTTC.

The CDR3 here is CASSIFSRRGDYGYTF. The CDR3 coding sequence is TGTGCCAGTAGTATTTTCAGTCGCCGTGGTGACTATGGCTACACCTTC. The chain links TRBV19 to TRBJ1-2; no reliable D call. Trimming took off 3 bases at V and 3 bases at J, with 17 bases between the two ends. The CDR3 extends over 16 amino acids. The germline V gene has CDR1 LNHDA and CDR2 SQIVND (reference sequence). The variable domain in full, completed from reference TRBV19 and TRBJ1-2, reads DGGITQSPKYLFRKEGQNVTLSCEQNLNHDAMYWYRQDPGQGLRLIYYSQIVNDFQKGDIAEGYSVSREKKESFPLTVTSAQKNPTAFYLCASSIFSRRGDYGYTFGSGTRLTVV.

In its sample, this clonotype was seen a few times. The rearrangement joins TRBV7-6 to TRBJ2-5; D is undetermined. Looked up from germline, CDR1 is SGHVS and CDR2 is FNYEAQ. The CDR3 consists of 14 residues. V lost 1 base and J lost 4, with 10 bases in between. For the CDR3, the DNA is TGTGCCAGCAGCTTAGTGGTGGGTGGAGAGACCCAGTACTTC. As protein: CASSLVVGGETQYF.

The gene calls are TRBV3-1 and TRBJ2-4, with D perhaps TRBD2 (6 bases). V was trimmed by 0 bases and J by 0 bases, leaving 15 bases between them. Germline CDR1 and CDR2: LGHDT and YNNKEL (reference sequence). The CDR3 is made up of 18 amino acids. The CDR3 DNA is TGTGCCAGCAGCCAAGATGGGGTAGCGGCATCAGCCAAAAACATTCAGTACTTC. Its translation is CASSQDGVAASAKNIQYF.

This clonotype turned up a few times. The rearrangement links TRBV28 to TRBJ2-3; 9 nucleotides agree with TRBD2. Germline CDR1 reads MDHEN; CDR2 reads SYDVKM. The CDR3 spans 16 residues. V trimming: 3 bases; J trimming: 6 bases; junction bases outside the gene matches: 10. CDR3 loop: CASSFSLAGGPDTQYF. As DNA, the CDR3 is TGTGCCAGCAGTTTCTCTCTGGCGGGAGGGCCTGATACGCAGTATTTT.

This chain links TRBV28 with TRBJ2-4; maybe TRBD2 (5 bases). Germline V gene sequence: CDR1 MDHEN, CDR2 SYDVKM. This CDR3 has 14 residues. V lost 5 bases, J lost 11 bases, and 19 bases lay in between. Here the CDR3 reads CASSLLSGLAVQYF. CDR3 bases: TGTGCCAGCAGTCTTTTATCGGGGTTGGCGGTTCAGTACTTC.

The chain is built from TRBV14 and TRBJ2-6; D is undetermined. With 6 bases removed from V and 1 base from J, the gap between germline ends came to 4 bases. This CDR3 comprises 13 residues. Germline values: CDR1 SGHDN, CDR2 FVKESK. The CDR3 region is CASRVSGANVLTF. DNA for the CDR3: TGTGCCAGCAGGGTATCTGGGGCCAACGTCCTGACTTTC. The full variable domain, its missing parts supplied by reference TRBV14 and TRBJ2-6, is EAGVTQFPSHSVIEKGQTVTLRCDPISGHDNLYWYRRVMGKEIKFLLHFVKESKQDESGMPNNRFLAERTGGTYSTLKVQPAELEDSGVYFCASRVSGANVLTFGAGSRLTVL.

This clonotype has a handful of counts. The chain employs TRBV11-2 and TRBJ2-7; D unclear. Per germline, CDR1 SGHAT and CDR2 FQNNGV. This CDR3 contains 20 residues. V was trimmed by 0 bases and J by 7 bases, leaving 31 bases between them. CDR3 nucleotide sequence: TGTGCCAGCAGCTTAGACCCCCTTAAGGCCCAAGGCGGCTCCTGGTTAGAGCAGTACTTC. It is translated as CASSLDPLKAQGGSWLEQYF.

This clonotype occurred many times. The chain employs TRBV9 and TRBJ2-3; 12 bases match TRBD2. Trimming cost V 0 bases and J 2 bases; bases outside gene matches: 1. This CDR3 is built from 16 residues. Germline values: CDR1 SGDLS, CDR2 YYNGEE. CDR3 region: CASSVGLAGATDTQYF. The CDR3 region has the DNA TGTGCCAGCAGCGTAGGACTAGCGGGGGCCACAGATACGCAGTATTTT.

This clonotype showed up just a few times. The chain carries TRBV4-2 and TRBJ2-7, with D possibly matching TRBD2 (5 bases). With 0 bases removed from V and 0 bases from J, the gap between germline ends came to 18 bases. Germline V lookup: CDR1 LGHNA, CDR2 YNFKEQ. CDR3 length equals 18 residues. CDR3 residues: CASSQESSLALPSYEQYF. The CDR3 DNA sequence: TGTGCCAGCAGCCAAGAATCTAGCCTAGCTCTACCCTCCTACGAGCAGTACTTC.

The J gene is TRBJ2-5, the V gene TRBV7-8; 14 bases align to TRBD2. This CDR3 has 17 amino acids. V lost 5 bases and J lost 4; bases outside the gene matches: 9. Germline lookup yields CDR1 SGHVS and CDR2 FQNEAQ. CDR3 coding DNA: TGTGCCAGCAGCCGCGGACTAGCGGGAGGATTGGGAGAGACCCAGTACTTC. This gives the protein CASSRGLAGGLGETQYF.

This clonotype was counted between two and nine times. The V and J genes are TRBV29-1 and TRBJ1-4, with D unresolved. CDR3 length: 12 residues. Germline CDR1 SQVTM, CDR2 ANQGSEA. V was cut by 5 bases and J by 4 bases, with 8 bases left in between. As DNA, the CDR3 is TGCAGCGTTTTTTTAGTTAATGAAAAACTGTTTTTT. This encodes CSVFLVNEKLFF.

The table lists this clonotype with a few counts. This chain links TRBV30 with TRBJ2-1; D is unresolved. The CDR3 extends over 15 amino acids. Germline CDR1 GTSNPN, CDR2 SVGIG (reference sequence). The V and J ends lost 0 bases and 0 bases respectively, with 9 bases between them. The CDR3 coding sequence is TGTGCCTGGAGTGTGGGGTCGAGCTCCTACAATGAGCAGTTCTTC. This gives the protein CAWSVGSSSYNEQFF.

This clonotype came up a few times. The rearrangement links TRBV5-8 to TRBJ2-4; D call uncertain. This CDR3 region has 13 residues. V dropped 5 bases and J dropped 7 bases, with 13 bases sitting between them. Germline assignment: CDR1 SGHTS and CDR2 YDEGEE. CDR3 sequence: CASSRWAINIQYF. The CDR3 DNA reads as TGTGCCAGCAGTCGGTGGGCCATTAACATTCAGTACTTC.

V usage is TRBV7-9 and J usage is TRBJ2-1, with 8 bases aligning to TRBD2. With 4 bases clipped from V and 8 bases from J, the junction kept 7 bases outside the gene matches. The CDR3 has 14 amino acids. Germline lookup yields CDR1 SEHNR and CDR2 FQNEAQ (reference sequence). In DNA, the CDR3 is TGTGCCAGCAGCTGGGGACTAGTTTGGGATGAGCAGTTCTTC. Protein product: CASSWGLVWDEQFF.

Many counts were recorded for this clonotype. The chain joins TRBV7-3 to TRBJ1-1, with D possibly matching TRBD1 (5 bases). Per the germline V gene, CDR1 is SGHTA and CDR2 is FQGTGA. This CDR3 is 13 amino acids long. The V and J ends lost 3 bases and 1 base respectively, with 6 bases between them. For the CDR3, the DNA is TGTGCCAGCAGCTTTCAGGGGAACACTGAAGCTTTCTTT. Translated, it gives CASSFQGNTEAFF.

V usage is TRBV12-3 or TRBV12-4 and J usage is TRBJ2-3, with 12 bases lining up with TRBD2. The CDR3 spans 18 residues. Trimming cost V 3 bases and J 0 bases; bases outside gene matches: 7. The DNA for the CDR3 is TGTGCCAGCAGTTTCGCGGGACTAGCGGGTGGTAGCACAGATACGCAGTATTTT. Residues: CASSFAGLAGGSTDTQYF.

The chain recombines TRBV29-1 with TRBJ2-5, with 11 bases fitting TRBD2. Looked up from germline, CDR1 is SQVTM and CDR2 is ANQGSEA. The V and J ends lost 2 bases and 0 bases, in that order; junction bases with no gene match: 11. The CDR3 has 18 residues. The CDR3 DNA reads TGCAGCGTTGAACTGATGACTAGCGGGGACGAGTACCAAGAGACCCAGTACTTC. Translated: CSVELMTSGDEYQETQYF.

The V call is TRBV5-1, the J call TRBJ1-1; D unresolved. The CDR3 totals 15 residues. Trimming took 4 bases from V and 1 from J, leaving 14 bases between them. CDR1 and CDR2 from the germline V gene are SGHRS and YFSETQ. CDR3 loop: CASSPREGENTEAFF. The DNA of the CDR3 is TGCGCCAGCAGCCCCCGGGAGGGCGAGAACACTGAAGCTTTCTTT.

The chain links TRBV3-1 to TRBJ1-5; 9 nucleotides agree with TRBD1. Germline assignment: CDR1 LGHDT and CDR2 YNNKEL (reference sequence). The CDR3 is 20 residues long. The V gene end was trimmed by 10 bases and the J gene end by 0 bases; junction bases not matched to a gene: 22. CDR3 nucleotides: TGTGCCACCTGCCAAGGACCGGGGACAGGGCCAACTTATAGCAATCAGCCCCAGCATTTT. Amino acid sequence: CATCQGPGTGPTYSNQPQHF.

This clonotype occurred many times. V and J are TRBV29-1 and TRBJ2-1, with TRBD2 matching over 7 bases. Trimming at V came to 4 bases and at J to 15 bases, leaving 12 bases not matched to a gene. Germline values: CDR1 SQVTM, CDR2 ANQGSEA. CDR3 length: 12 amino acids. CDR3: CSVGGAGPSPFF. CDR3 coding DNA: TGCAGCGTTGGAGGAGCGGGGCCATCCCCGTTCTTC.

The rearrangement joins TRBV4-3 to TRBJ2-5, with 11 bases aligning to TRBD1. The CDR3 has 16 amino acids. J was trimmed by 5 bases and V by 0 bases; bases with no gene match: 5. The germline V gene has CDR1 LGHNA and CDR2 YSLEER. CDR3 coding DNA: TGCGCCAGCAGCCAAGACCGGGACAGGGGGTTTGAGACCCAGTACTTC. It specifies CASSQDRDRGFETQYF.

The chain uses TRBV4-1 and TRBJ1-4; D is possibly TRBD1 (6 bases). Trimming took 1 base from V and 0 from J, leaving 12 bases between them. Per the germline V gene, CDR1 is MGHRA and CDR2 is YSYEKL. The CDR3 runs 17 residues. In nucleotides, the CDR3 is TGCGCCAGCAGCCAAGGGACAGTCGTGGCAACTAATGAAAAACTGTTTTTT. It translates to CASSQGTVVATNEKLFF.

This clonotype was seen only a few times. V usage is TRBV5-1 and J usage is TRBJ2-7; 7 bases are shared with TRBD1. The CDR3 consists of 15 residues. V trimming: 4 bases; J trimming: 3 bases; junction bases outside the gene matches: 10. Germline-derived CDR1 and CDR2 are SGHRS and YFSETQ. CDR3 bases: TGCGCCAGCAGCCCCCGACAGGGTAGGCTCTACGAGCAGTACTTC. Translation gives CASSPRQGRLYEQYF.

This clonotype turned up a few times. The rearrangement uses TRBV5-1 and TRBJ2-7; 8 bases line up with TRBD1. Germline V gene lookup returns CDR1 SGHRS and CDR2 YFSETQ. This CDR3 is 16 amino acids long. Losses at the gene ends were 4 bases for V and 4 bases for J; bases not matched to a gene: 13. CDR3 nucleotides: TGCGCCAGCAGCGTTACTACTCCGACAGGGGAATACGAGCAGTACTTC. Its protein is CASSVTTPTGEYEQYF.

This clonotype was counted a few times. This chain joins TRBV12-3 or TRBV12-4 and TRBJ1-3; maybe TRBD1 (6 bases). The CDR3 has 14 amino acids. V was cut by 6 bases and J by 2 bases, with 11 bases left in between. This CDR3 is CASRLQGTGNTIYF. The CDR3 DNA reads TGTGCCAGCAGGCTACAGGGAACTGGAAACACCATATATTTT.

The gene calls are TRBV27 and TRBJ2-5; D may correspond to TRBD1 or TRBD2 (5 bases each). CDR1 and CDR2 (germline): MNHEY, SMNVEV (reference sequence). V was pared by 8 bases and J by 4 bases, with 11 bases between. The CDR3 extends over 12 amino acids. The CDR3 DNA is TGTGCCAGCGGGGGACCCCCAGAGACCCAGTACTTC. Amino acids: CASGGPPETQYF.

This clonotype was seen at least ten times. The chain carries TRBV10-3 and TRBJ2-2; D is unresolved. This CDR3 spans 14 amino acids. Germline values: CDR1 ENHRY, CDR2 SYGVKD. Trimming took off 5 bases at V and 3 bases at J, with 10 bases between the two ends. The CDR3 sequence: CAISSRLYTGELFF. The DNA for the CDR3 is TGTGCCATCAGTTCTAGACTGTACACCGGGGAGCTGTTTTTT.

This clonotype was detected many times. The chain has TRBV5-1 and TRBJ2-1; D is unresolved. This CDR3 has 15 amino acids. The germline V gene has CDR1 SGHRS and CDR2 YFSETQ. V was cut by 5 bases and J by 0 bases, with 12 bases left in between. The CDR3 spells CASSRTASSYNEQFF. The CDR3 DNA sequence: TGCGCCAGCAGTCGGACGGCGAGCTCCTACAATGAGCAGTTCTTC.